The entry that follows covers one T cell receptor (beta chain) sequence. Its antigen remains undetermined. No qualities accompany the bases; no much larger clone lies one base away. This record belongs to a study of tumor and adjacent non-tumor tissue in lung cancer (dated by TCRdb to 2017 to 2018). About the investigation overall: The cohort included about a dozen adenocarcinoma, a couple of squamous cell carcinoma and 1 small cell lung cancer patients. In total, sequencing yielded 125,075,908 productive TCRbeta reads, which works out to an average of around 4.2 million reads per sample. Some 31 paired specimens, one tumor and one normal lung sample per patient, were profiled by TCRbeta CDR3 sequencing. Bulk TCRbeta repertoires were compared between lung tumor tissue and matched distant non-tumor lung tissue obtained from 15 lung cancer patients. The roughly 15 patients were aged roughly 30 to 85 years, included some 10 men and 5 women, and had TNM stage I to III disease.

RNA was isolated from bulk unsorted tissue, and RNA quality was assessed with a NanoDrop ND-1000 and an Agilent 2100. The donors were newly diagnosed lung cancer patients admitted for thoracic surgery in China from August to November 2014 who had not received prior chemotherapy. Patients with previous radiotherapy or chemotherapy, or with another concurrent cancer, were excluded from the study. Pieces of surgical tissue measuring about 1-2.1 cm3 were kept in RNAlater solution and stored at -80 degrees C until use. Library preparation employed multiplex PCR. Reads for this sample came from an Illumina HiSeq 2500. TCRbeta libraries were built by three rounds of nested PCR using primers (Table S4), following protocols modified from ARM-PCR. Before sequencing, PCR products of 200-500 bp were cut from the gel and purified using the QIAquick gel extraction kit. From the authors' description of their analysis: Reads were cleaned with Trimmomatic, merged with FLASH into complete CDR3 sequences, and assigned to V(D)J germline segments with MiTCR. Clonal diversity was calculated as the inverse Simpson's index using VDJtools. Productive reads were defined as in-frame sequences without a premature stop codon. TCRdb cleaned the public reads at Q25 with fastp, built clones with MiXCR and kept in-frame beta chains. Duplicate CDR3 protein sequences are folded into a single record with the most common DNA and genes. For this entry, the V and J calls and clone size follow TCRdb and not the study's own pipeline. Counted in this sample were tens of thousands of distinct CDR3 sequences; roughly 70% of them appeared once. The ten largest account for around 17% of the sample.

Overall study results and their limits: Tumor tissue showed significantly greater TCR diversity (inverse Simpson) than normal lung tissue (approximately 400 vs 170, P = 0.0075, Mann-Whitney U test). TCR diversity was significantly higher in younger patients, and greater tumor TCR diversity was associated with shorter overall survival and shorter disease-free survival. Neither the sequencing platform nor unique molecular identifiers are named or mentioned anywhere in the methods. Peripheral blood was not sequenced, so blood TCRbeta repertoires in these lung cancer patients were not examined. In normal lung, the top 100 clones accounted for a significantly larger cumulative share of the repertoire than in tumor tissue. Only 15 or so patients were included in the cohort, and the need for larger samples and more detailed clinical data was noted by the authors.

From a lookup of the germline V gene, CDR1 and CDR2 are MNHEY and SVGAGI. Including the terminal cysteine and phenylalanine, the CDR3 comprises 16 residues. The entry retains the CDR3 DNA only, 48 bases that are in frame from base 1. Ends trimmed: V by 6 bases, J by 7 bases; bases unmatched to a gene: 16. This clonotype originated in a man between 60 and 75 years old with non-small cell lung cancer. This receptor chain uses TRBV6-5 and TRBJ2-3; TRBD2 lines up with 7 middle nucleotides. Input material: lung tumor tissue. The CDR3 loop reads CASSHSTSVKYHTQYF. Read as DNA, the sequence is TGTGCCAGCAGCCATTCAACTAGCGTGAAATATCATACGCAGTATTTT.